The entry below describes one TCR beta chain. Source study methods: Reference gene primer amplification in the assay estimated nucleated cell counts. The data were produced by immunoSEQ multiplex PCR, yet TCRdb's version contains in-frame clones alone and is incomplete. That table gives V, J and clone size, and the DNA gave D and trimming. Found here are 3,500 to 5,000 clones, approximately 80% of them singletons; the top ten hold roughly 40%. This record belongs to a study of blood T cell repertoires in COVID-19. Study-level background: The United States, Italy and Spain supplied acute and convalescent COVID-19 samples. The analysed material was cDNA or gDNA that came from T cells, B-cell-depleted T cells, or PBMCs.

The sample taken for sequencing was peripheral blood. This TCR came from a human donor with active or convalescent COVID-19. The donor label of this sample is uncertain.

The CDR3 DNA follows: TGCGCCAGCAGCCGAGGACTAGCGGAGCGCACAGATACGCAGTATTTT. It encodes CASSRGLAERTDTQYF. This chain uses TRBV4-3 with TRBJ2-3; 10 bases match TRBD2. Germline assignment: CDR1 LGHNA and CDR2 YSLEER. This CDR3 contains 16 residues. V dropped 4 bases and J dropped 1; count of bases not matched to a gene: 5.